This TCR beta chain stems from a study of neurological immune-mediated disorders. Study-level findings and limits: Sharing of CDR3 amino acid sequences among expanded clones across subjects was absent, suggesting private repertoires in all groups. The level of TCR clonal expansion was highest in patients with HTLV-1-associated myelopathy and lowest in multiple sclerosis, where it fell below the level seen in healthy controls.

The V gene's germline CDR1 is SGHRS and CDR2 YFSETQ. The CDR3 runs 15 residues. V was pared by 2 bases and J by 4 bases, with 13 bases between. This clonotype was observed at least ten times. Antigen: not known. As for the cDNA, it was generated by 5'RACE with 10-nucleotide random UMIs. MiXCR, applied by TCRdb to the 5' RACE reads, yields one record per CDR3 protein. The sample yields 84,000 or so distinct CDR3 sequences, approximately 13% seen once. Noted time point: longitudinal time-point 2. The study built unsorted libraries from 2 million PBMCs kept at -80 C. The rearrangement joins TRBV5-1 to TRBJ2-1; D not resolved. Sequencing was performed on PBMCs. The origin of this receptor is a female donor with HTLV-1-associated myelopathy (HAM/TSP). The CDR3 region has the DNA TGCGCCAGCAGCTTTACACCAAAGAAATACAATGAGCAGTTCTTC. Encoded protein: CASSFTPKKYNEQFF. Full variable domain (remainder filled in from reference TRBV5-1 and TRBJ2-1): KAGVTQTPRYLIKTRGQQVTLSCSPISGHRSVSWYQQTPGQGLQFLFEYFSETQRNKGNFPGRFSGRQFSNSRSEMNVSTLELGDSALYLCASSFTPKKYNEQFFGPGTRLTVL.